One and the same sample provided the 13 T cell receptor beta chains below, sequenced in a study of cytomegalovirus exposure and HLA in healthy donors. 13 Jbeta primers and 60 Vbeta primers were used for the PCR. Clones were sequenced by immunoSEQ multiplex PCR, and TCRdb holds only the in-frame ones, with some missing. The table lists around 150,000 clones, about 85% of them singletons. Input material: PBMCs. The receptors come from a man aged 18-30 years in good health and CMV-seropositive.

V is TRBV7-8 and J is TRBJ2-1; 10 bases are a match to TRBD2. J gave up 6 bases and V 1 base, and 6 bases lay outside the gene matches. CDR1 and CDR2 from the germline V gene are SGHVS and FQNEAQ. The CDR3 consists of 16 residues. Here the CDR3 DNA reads TGTGCCAGCAGCTTAGTCCCAGCGGGGGGGCCCAATGAGCAGTTCTTC. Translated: CASSLVPAGGPNEQFF.

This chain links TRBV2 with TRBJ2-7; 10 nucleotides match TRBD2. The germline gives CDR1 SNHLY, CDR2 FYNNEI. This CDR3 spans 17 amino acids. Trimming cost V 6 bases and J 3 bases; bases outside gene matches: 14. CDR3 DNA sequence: TGTGCCAGCAGGGAGGGGACCGGGACTAGCGTCTTCTACGAGCAGTACTTC. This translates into CASREGTGTSVFYEQYF.

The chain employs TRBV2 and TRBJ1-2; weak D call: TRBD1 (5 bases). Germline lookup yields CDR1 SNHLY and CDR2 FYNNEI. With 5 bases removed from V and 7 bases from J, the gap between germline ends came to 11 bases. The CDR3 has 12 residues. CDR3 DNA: TGTGCCAGCAGTCGGGACTCCTCTGGCTACACCTTC. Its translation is CASSRDSSGYTF.

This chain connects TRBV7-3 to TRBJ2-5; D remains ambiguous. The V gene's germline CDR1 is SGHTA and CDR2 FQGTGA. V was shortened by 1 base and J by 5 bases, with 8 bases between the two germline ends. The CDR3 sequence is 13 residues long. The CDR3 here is CASSLNTRETQYF. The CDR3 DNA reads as TGTGCCAGCAGCTTAAACACCCGCGAGACCCAGTACTTC. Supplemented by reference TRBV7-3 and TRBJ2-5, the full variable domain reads GAGVSQTPSNKVTEKGKYVELRCDPISGHTALYWYRQSLGQGPEFLIYFQGTGAADDSGLPNDRFFAVRPEGSVSTLKIQRTERGDSAVYLCASSLNTRETQYFGPGTRLLVL.

The CDR3 DNA follows: TGTGCCAGCAGCCCGTCCTCGGGGGCCGGGGAGCTGTTTTTT. Translation gives CASSPSSGAGELFF. The chain combines TRBV7-6 with TRBJ2-2, with D perhaps matching TRBD2 (6 bases). Germline lookup yields CDR1 SGHVS and CDR2 FNYEAQ. CDR3 length equals 14 residues. V was cut by 5 bases and J by 6 bases, with 13 bases left in between.

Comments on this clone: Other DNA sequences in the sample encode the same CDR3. The CDR3 region is CATSRGGDGETQYF. CDR3 coding DNA: TGTGCCACCAGCAGAGGGGGAGATGGGGAGACCCAGTACTTC. V and J are TRBV15 and TRBJ2-5; possible D gene TRBD2, 5 bases. The CDR3 loop spans 14 amino acids. V was shortened by 1 base and J by 5 bases, with 11 bases between the two germline ends. From germline, CDR1 is LNHNV and CDR2 YYDKDF (reference sequence). The variable domain in full, with the rest retrieved from reference TRBV15 and TRBJ2-5, is DAMVIQNPRYQVTQFGKPVTLSCSQTLNHNVMYWYQQKSSQAPKLLFHYYDKDFNNEADTPDNFQSRRPNTSFCFLDIRSPGLGDTAMYLCATSRGGDGETQYFGPGTRLLVL.

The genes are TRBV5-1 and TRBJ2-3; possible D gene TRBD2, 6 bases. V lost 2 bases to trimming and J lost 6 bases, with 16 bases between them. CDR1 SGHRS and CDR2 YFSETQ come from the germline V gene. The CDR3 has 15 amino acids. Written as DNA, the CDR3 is TGCGCCAGCAGCTTAGACGGGGGAGTCTGGGATACGCAGTATTTT. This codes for CASSLDGGVWDTQYF.

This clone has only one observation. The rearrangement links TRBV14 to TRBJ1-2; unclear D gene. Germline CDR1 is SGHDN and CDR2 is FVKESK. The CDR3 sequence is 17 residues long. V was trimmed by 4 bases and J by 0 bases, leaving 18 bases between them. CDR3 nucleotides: TGTGCCAGCAGCCCACCGCGGGTCTCACTCGCTAACTATGGCTACACCTTC. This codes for CASSPPRVSLANYGYTF.

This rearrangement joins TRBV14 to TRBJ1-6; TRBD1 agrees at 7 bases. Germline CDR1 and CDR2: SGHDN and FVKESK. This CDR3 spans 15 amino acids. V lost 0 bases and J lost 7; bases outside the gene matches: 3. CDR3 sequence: CASSQDDRENSPLHF. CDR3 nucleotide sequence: TGTGCCAGCAGCCAAGATGACAGGGAGAATTCACCCCTCCACTTT.

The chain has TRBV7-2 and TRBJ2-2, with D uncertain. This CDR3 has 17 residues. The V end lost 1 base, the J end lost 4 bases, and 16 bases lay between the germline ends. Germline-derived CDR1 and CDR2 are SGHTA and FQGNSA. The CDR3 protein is CASSLDIRVLRTGELFF. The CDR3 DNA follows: TGTGCCAGCAGCTTAGACATCCGGGTCCTTCGCACCGGGGAGCTGTTTTTT. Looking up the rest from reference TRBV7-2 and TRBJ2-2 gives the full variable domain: GAGVSQSPSNKVTEKGKDVELRCDPISGHTALYWYRQSLGQGLEFLIYFQGNSAPDKSGLPSDRFSAERTGGSVSTLTIQRTQQEDSAVYLCASSLDIRVLRTGELFFGEGSRLTVL.

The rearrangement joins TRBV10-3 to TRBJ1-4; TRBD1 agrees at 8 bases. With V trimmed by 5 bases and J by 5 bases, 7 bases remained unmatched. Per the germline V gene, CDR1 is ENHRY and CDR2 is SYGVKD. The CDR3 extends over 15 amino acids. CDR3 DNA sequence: TGTGCCATCAGTATGACGACAGGGGTGAATGAAAAACTGTTTTTT. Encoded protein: CAISMTTGVNEKLFF.

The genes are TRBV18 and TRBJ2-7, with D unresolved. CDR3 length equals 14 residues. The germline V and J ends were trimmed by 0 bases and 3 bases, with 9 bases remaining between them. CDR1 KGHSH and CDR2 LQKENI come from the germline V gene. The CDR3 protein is CASSPPSRGYEQYF. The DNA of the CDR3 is TGTGCCAGCTCACCACCGTCGCGAGGCTACGAGCAGTACTTC.

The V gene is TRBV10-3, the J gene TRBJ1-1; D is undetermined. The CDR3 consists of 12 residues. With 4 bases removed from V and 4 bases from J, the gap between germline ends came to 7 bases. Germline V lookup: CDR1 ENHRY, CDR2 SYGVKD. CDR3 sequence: CAISGISTEAFF. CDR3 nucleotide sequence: TGTGCCATCAGTGGCATTAGCACTGAAGCTTTCTTT.